This TCR beta chain comes out of a study of shared clonotypes between healthy human individuals. Study information: Used for every donor were three CD4 naive, three CD4 memory, two CD8 naive and one CD8 memory plate. General study findings and limits: The study found lower generation probabilities in non-shared clonotypes than in those shared by all four donors.

Participating donors were healthy, HIV-negative adults free of recent acute infections or vaccinations. CD4+ cells yielded CD45RA+ naive and CD45RA-negative memory subsets. This clone occurred many times. The antigen is undetermined. Other DNA sequences in this sample translate to the same CDR3. Per the germline V gene, CDR1 is SGDLS and CDR2 is YYNGEE. This CDR3 is 13 amino acids long. The ends were cut back, 2 bases at V and 5 bases at J, with 7 bases in the middle. Method: immunoSEQ multiplex PCR; TCRdb's copy keeps in-frame clones and lacks some. The data contain hundreds of thousands of clones, roughly 70% of them singletons.

The receptor was derived from a woman aged 25-40 years in good health. The sequenced sample consisted of memory CD4+ T cells sorted from blood. The subset: CD45RA-negative fraction. This chain connects TRBV9 to TRBJ2-2; D may be TRBD1 (5 bases). The CDR3 DNA follows: TGTGCCAGCAGCGTCCAGGGTACCGGGGAGCTGTTTTTT. Translating it yields CASSVQGTGELFF.